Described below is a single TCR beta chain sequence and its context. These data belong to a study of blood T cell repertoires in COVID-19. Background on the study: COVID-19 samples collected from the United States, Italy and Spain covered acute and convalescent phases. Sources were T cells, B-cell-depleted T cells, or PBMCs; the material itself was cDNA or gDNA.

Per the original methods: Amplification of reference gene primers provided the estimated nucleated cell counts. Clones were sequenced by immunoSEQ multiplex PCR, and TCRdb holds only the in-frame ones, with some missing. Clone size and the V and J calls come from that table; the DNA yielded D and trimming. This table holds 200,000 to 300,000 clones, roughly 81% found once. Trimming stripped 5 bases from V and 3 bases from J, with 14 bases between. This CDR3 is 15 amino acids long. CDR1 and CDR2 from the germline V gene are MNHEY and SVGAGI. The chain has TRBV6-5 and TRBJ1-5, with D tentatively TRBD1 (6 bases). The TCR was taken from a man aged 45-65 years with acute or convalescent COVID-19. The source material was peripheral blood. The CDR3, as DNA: TGTGCCAGCAGTCCTTCGACAGGTTTCAATCAGCCCCAGCATTTT. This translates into CASSPSTGFNQPQHF.